One and the same sample provided the 8 T cell receptor beta chains below, sequenced in a study of blood T cell repertoires in COVID-19. Assay used: immunoSEQ multiplex PCR; TCRdb lists only in-frame clones, some missing. The repertoire holds some 400,000 clones, with approximately 89% as singletons. Sequencing was performed on PBMCs or T cells enriched from blood (not recorded which). The receptors here all came from a man aged 30 to 45 who had recovered from COVID-19.

The chain recombines TRBV6-5 with TRBJ1-1; the D gene is possibly TRBD1 (5 bases). Germline-derived CDR1 and CDR2 are MNHEY and SVGAGI. With 11 bases removed from V and 5 bases from J, the gap between germline ends came to 15 bases. The CDR3 sequence is 12 residues long. As DNA, the CDR3 is TGTGCCGGAGCTACAGGTTCGACTGAAGCTTTCTTT. The encoded protein is CAGATGSTEAFF.

The V call is TRBV10-3, the J call TRBJ2-5, with 11 bases that match TRBD2. Looked up from germline, CDR1 is ENHRY and CDR2 is SYGVKD. The CDR3 is 15 residues long. V trimming: 6 bases; J trimming: 1 base; junction bases outside the gene matches: 4. The CDR3: CAISPSGGTQETQYF. The CDR3 DNA reads TGTGCCATCAGCCCTAGCGGGGGGACCCAAGAGACCCAGTACTTC.

The chain is built from TRBV9 and TRBJ2-7, with TRBD2 as a possible D gene (5 bases). The CDR3 runs to 14 residues. The V and J ends lost 0 bases and 4 bases respectively, with 11 bases between them. CDR1 and CDR2 from the germline V gene are SGDLS and YYNGEE. The CDR3, as DNA: TGTGCCAGCAGCGTAGGGGATTGGGAGTACGAGCAGTACTTC. This sequence encodes CASSVGDWEYEQYF.

The chain employs TRBV24-1 and TRBJ2-2, with 11 positions matching TRBD2. V lost 6 bases and J lost 3; bases outside the gene matches: 20. CDR1 is KGHDR and CDR2 is SFDVKD in the germline V gene. The CDR3 extends over 21 amino acids. In DNA, the CDR3 is TGTGCCACCAGTTTAAGTGGGCTAGATCTTCTAGCGGGGGGTTACACCGGGGAGCTGTTTTTT. Protein sequence: CATSLSGLDLLAGGYTGELFF.

The chain combines TRBV7-2 with TRBJ2-2; 7 positions match TRBD1. V dropped 2 bases and J dropped 5; count of bases not matched to a gene: 8. The CDR3 loop spans 16 amino acids. Per the germline V gene, CDR1 is SGHTA and CDR2 is FQGNSA. The CDR3 DNA reads as TGTGCCAGCAGCTTAAAAAGTACAGGGGCGACCGGGGAGCTGTTTTTT. Translating gives CASSLKSTGATGELFF.

The V and J genes are TRBV9 and TRBJ2-3, with TRBD2 matching 7 bases. The CDR3 length is 17 residues. J was trimmed by 2 bases and V by 2 bases; bases with no gene match: 11. The germline gives CDR1 SGDLS, CDR2 YYNGEE. CDR3 residues: CASSVGGTHPYTDTQYF. As DNA, the CDR3 is TGTGCCAGCAGCGTGGGGGGGACTCATCCTTACACAGATACGCAGTATTTT. The variable domain in full, completed from reference TRBV9 and TRBJ2-3, reads DSGVTQTPKHLITATGQRVTLRCSPRSGDLSVYWYQQSLDQGLQFLIQYYNGEERAKGNILERFSAQQFPDLHSELNLSSLELGDSALYFCASSVGGTHPYTDTQYFGPGTRLTVL.

This chain uses TRBV9 with TRBJ1-5; D may be TRBD1 (6 bases). The CDR3 has 12 residues. The germline V gene encodes CDR1 SGDLS and CDR2 YYNGEE. V was trimmed by 4 bases and J by 5 bases, leaving 7 bases between them. CDR3 nucleotides: TGTGCCAGCAGCCCAGGGGATCAGCCCCAGCATTTT. This gives the protein CASSPGDQPQHF.

This clone has a handful of counts. The rearrangement joins TRBV7-2 to TRBJ1-2, with a tentative D call TRBD1 (6 bases). The V gene's germline CDR1 is SGHTA and CDR2 FQGNSA. This CDR3 has 13 amino acids. With 3 bases removed from V and 8 bases from J, the gap between germline ends came to 13 bases. This CDR3 is CASSFSGQRGYTF. The CDR3 bases are TGTGCCAGCAGCTTTAGTGGACAGCGGGGCTACACCTTC.